Presented here are 29 T cell receptor beta chains from one specimen sequenced in a study of T cells in Graves' hyperthyroidism and ophthalmopathy. TCR beta CDR3 sequences were amplified from RNA transcripts. Researchers ran a first-round RT-PCR on the TCR CDR3 using the HTBI primer set. Each CDR3 protein is one row after TCRdb ran MiXCR on the multiplex PCR reads. The sample records approximately 400,000 distinct CDR3 sequences, 19% being singletons. The sample comprised blood. The source of these receptors is a woman between 18 and 29 years old with Graves' hyperthyroidism.

The CDR3 nucleotides read TGTGCCAGCCTCCAGGGGCAGCTTTCTCAGCCCAAACATTTT. It translates to CASLQGQLSQPKHF. This rearrangement joins TRBV12-3 or TRBV12-4 to TRBJ1-5; tentatively, D is TRBD1 (6 bases). CDR3 length equals 14 residues. Trimming removed 8 bases at V and 16 bases at J, with 27 bases between.

This clonotype was observed at least ten times. This rearrangement joins TRBV20-1 to TRBJ1-1; 8 nucleotides agree with TRBD1. Germline lookup yields CDR1 DFQATT and CDR2 SNEGSKA (reference sequence). V was pared by 5 bases and J by 4 bases, with 12 bases of the junction left unmatched. The CDR3 spans 15 residues. In nucleotides, the CDR3 is TGCAGTGCTTCGGGGAACAGGGGGTTAAGCACTGAAGCTTTCTTT. Residues: CSASGNRGLSTEAFF.

In its sample, this clonotype was seen many times. The CDR3 loop is CASSLAHRVGSEAFF. DNA of the CDR3: TGCGCCAGCAGCTTGGCCCACAGGGTAGGGTCTGAAGCTTTCTTT. The V and J genes are TRBV5-1 and TRBJ1-1; perhaps TRBD1 as D (6 bases). Trimming stripped 0 bases from V and 6 bases from J, with 15 bases between. The CDR3 extends over 15 amino acids. Germline CDR1 is SGHRS and CDR2 is YFSETQ.

This clonotype was detected ten times or more. This rearrangement joins TRBV11-2 to TRBJ1-5, with 7 bases aligning to TRBD1. With 3 bases clipped from V and 3 bases from J, the junction kept 2 bases outside the gene matches. CDR1 and CDR2 from the germline V gene are SGHAT and FQNNGV. This CDR3 has 14 residues. CDR3 bases: TGTGCCAGCAGCTTGGACAGGAACAATCAGCCCCAGCATTTT. It is translated as CASSLDRNNQPQHF.

V gene TRBV19 combines with J gene TRBJ2-6; D gene unclear. The V gene lost 7 bases and the J gene lost 1 base, with 14 bases spanning the gap. The germline gives CDR1 LNHDA, CDR2 SQIVND (reference sequence). The CDR3 is made up of 16 amino acids. CDR3 coding DNA: TGTGCCAGTAAAGCAGGTTACCTTTCTGGGGCCAACGTCCTGACTTTC. Protein sequence: CASKAGYLSGANVLTF.

This clonotype was recorded at least ten times. The chain employs TRBV7-8 and TRBJ1-5; TRBD1 is a possible D gene (5 bases). Germline V gene data show CDR1 as SGHVS and CDR2 as FQNEAQ. The CDR3 loop spans 16 amino acids. V was clipped by 1 base and J by 5 bases, with 15 bases between them. This CDR3 reads CASSLEAGLVHQPQHF. The DNA of the CDR3 is TGTGCCAGCAGCTTAGAAGCGGGGCTAGTGCATCAGCCCCAGCATTTT.

This clonotype was seen at least ten times. V and J are TRBV11-2 and TRBJ1-5, with a weak D call TRBD1 (5 bases). The CDR3 is 13 residues long. The germline CDR1 and CDR2 sequences are SGHAT and FQNNGV. The V gene lost 3 bases and the J gene lost 4 bases, with 7 bases spanning the gap. CDR3 sequence reads: CASSLTVNQPQHF. CDR3 nucleotide sequence: TGTGCCAGCAGCTTGACAGTAAATCAGCCCCAGCATTTT.

This clonotype was found many times. The chain combines TRBV7-2 with TRBJ2-2; weak D call: TRBD2 (6 bases). Germline lookup yields CDR1 SGHTA and CDR2 FQGNSA. Trimming took 2 bases from V and 1 from J, leaving 11 bases between them. The CDR3 extends over 16 amino acids. CDR3 protein: CASSLSEAGNTGELFF. The CDR3 nucleotides read TGTGCCAGCAGCTTATCGGAAGCGGGGAACACCGGGGAGCTGTTTTTT. Drawing the rest from reference TRBV7-2 and TRBJ2-2, the complete variable domain is GAGVSQSPSNKVTEKGKDVELRCDPISGHTALYWYRQSLGQGLEFLIYFQGNSAPDKSGLPSDRFSAERTGGSVSTLTIQRTQQEDSAVYLCASSLSEAGNTGELFFGEGSRLTVL.

This clonotype has a count of ten or more. Here the CDR3 DNA reads TGTGCCAGCAGCGCCTCTCGACGGGTGGCGGCCCAAGAGACCCAGTACTTC. Translation gives CASSASRRVAAQETQYF. The chain carries TRBV7-2 and TRBJ2-5; D gene uncertain. The CDR3 has 17 residues. V was pared by 5 bases and J by 1 base, with 20 bases between. Per germline, CDR1 SGHTA and CDR2 FQGNSA.

This clonotype was seen ten or more times. This sequence joins TRBV20-1 and TRBJ1-5; TRBD1 matches 8 bases. The CDR3 extends over 13 amino acids. CDR1 and CDR2 from the germline V gene are DFQATT and SNEGSKA (reference sequence). V lost 0 bases to trimming and J lost 6 bases; unmatched junction nucleotides: 1. CDR3 protein: CSAREDRGQPQHF. Here the CDR3 DNA reads TGCAGTGCTAGAGAAGACAGGGGTCAGCCCCAGCATTTT.

For this clonotype: The junction does not match germline at one end; this may be a read error. The V call is TRBV6-1, the J call TRBJ1-5; the D gene is possibly TRBD1 (5 bases). The germline V gene has CDR1 MNHNS and CDR2 SASEGT. The CDR3 is 14 amino acids. The CDR3 bases are TGTGCCAGCAGTGAAGCAGGGGTGGATCAGCCCCAGGATTTT. The encoded protein is CASSEAGVDQPQDF.

This clonotype appeared a few times. This may be a read error, as it is one base from a much larger clone. The V gene is TRBV27, the J gene TRBJ2-2; tentative D call: TRBD1 (6 bases). Germline-derived CDR1 and CDR2 are MNHEY and SMNVEV (reference sequence). This CDR3 is built from 14 residues. Trimming took 4 bases from V and 6 from J, leaving 12 bases between them. The CDR3 nucleotides read TGTGCCAGCAGTTCAACAGGGTTCCCCGGGGAGCTGTTTTTT. It is translated as CASSSTGFPGELFF.

This clonotype came up many times. V is TRBV4-2 and J is TRBJ2-7; TRBD1 might be the D (5 bases). This CDR3 is 15 amino acids long. V lost 0 bases and J 6 bases, leaving 15 bases between the germline ends. Per germline, CDR1 LGHNA and CDR2 YNFKEQ. For the CDR3, the DNA is TGTGCCAGCAGCCAAGAGCAGGGTCTGGTTGGCGAGCAGTACTTC. Encoded protein: CASSQEQGLVGEQYF.

This clonotype has a handful of counts. The rearrangement links TRBV4-1 to TRBJ2-5, with TRBD1 identical over 7 bases. Germline CDR1 is MGHRA and CDR2 is YSYEKL. The CDR3 runs to 14 residues. J gave up 2 bases and V 5 bases, and 5 bases lay outside the gene matches. CDR3 in DNA: TGCGCCAGCAGCAACCCGGGACAGCAAGAGACCCAGTACTTC. It encodes CASSNPGQQETQYF.

This clonotype was observed at least ten times. The chain carries TRBV7-9 and TRBJ1-5; D might be TRBD1 (5 bases). Deletions cut 1 base from V and 9 bases from J, with 13 bases between. Per germline, CDR1 SEHNR and CDR2 FQNEAQ (reference sequence). CDR3 length equals 14 residues. CDR3 loop: CASSLGEGRGPQHF. The CDR3 DNA follows: TGTGCCAGCAGCTTAGGAGAGGGGCGAGGGCCCCAGCATTTT.

In its sample, this clonotype was seen many times. The chain couples TRBV9 to TRBJ1-2, with TRBD1 as a possible D gene (6 bases). The CDR3 extends over 11 amino acids. The V and J ends lost 4 bases and 8 bases respectively, with 9 bases between them. Germline V lookup: CDR1 SGDLS, CDR2 YYNGEE. For the CDR3, the DNA is TGTGCCAGCAGCCGCGGGACAGGCTACACCTTC. Translating gives CASSRGTGYTF.

This clonotype was observed a single time. The CDR3 does not close with the conserved phenylalanine or tryptophan, likely indicating a read error. The limits of the CDR3 on the DNA are not certain, so only TCRdb's listed CDR3 is given. This sequence joins TRBV11-2 and TRBJ2-2; the table names TRBD2, a call not compared with the DNA. CDR1 and CDR2 from the germline V gene are SGHAT and FQNNGV. With termini counted, the CDR3 has 14 amino acids. CDR3 region: CASSPSGSYGELCL.

There are a few counts of this clonotype. The CDR3 DNA reads as TGTGCCAGCAGTTTGGCCGTGGGTAGTGGATATCAGCCCCAGCATTTT. Its translation is CASSLAVGSGYQPQHF. The J gene is TRBJ1-5, the V gene TRBV12-3 or TRBV12-4; D gene unclear. The CDR3 totals 16 residues. Trimming cost V 3 bases and J 5 bases, with 17 bases left between them.

This clonotype was seen ten or more times. V is TRBV5-8 and J is TRBJ2-5; no firm D call. The germline V gene encodes CDR1 SGHTS and CDR2 YDEGEE. V was cut by 0 bases and J by 2 bases, with 11 bases left in between. The CDR3 length is 15 residues. CDR3 region: CASSLELAVQETQYF. CDR3 nucleotide sequence: TGTGCCAGCAGCTTGGAGTTGGCAGTACAAGAGACCCAGTACTTC.

The chain couples TRBV7-2 to TRBJ1-6, with D perhaps TRBD1 (5 bases). The CDR3 is made up of 15 amino acids. V was cut by 1 base and J by 8 bases, with 12 bases left in between. CDR1 is SGHTA and CDR2 is FQGNSA in the germline V gene. In nucleotides, the CDR3 is TGTGCCAGCAGCTTAGTTTGGACATCTGATTCACCCCTCCACTTT. Its protein is CASSLVWTSDSPLHF.

This clonotype was seen more than once but under ten times. The chain uses TRBV4-1 and TRBJ1-1; D uncertain. Germline V lookup: CDR1 MGHRA, CDR2 YSYEKL. Trimming took 3 bases from V and 5 from J, leaving 22 bases between them. This CDR3 spans 17 amino acids. CDR3 in DNA: TGCGCCAGCAGCCATCTTCCCTCGGTGGTGCCGGGGACTGAAGCTTTCTTT. Translating gives CASSHLPSVVPGTEAFF.

This clonotype was seen many times. This sequence joins TRBV28 and TRBJ1-1; maybe TRBD1 (5 bases). Germline CDR1 reads MDHEN; CDR2 reads SYDVKM. The CDR3 totals 13 residues. The V end was cut by 8 bases, the J end by 4 bases, with 14 bases between. CDR3 protein: CASFNQGGTEAFF. The CDR3 bases are TGTGCCAGCTTTAATCAGGGTGGCACTGAAGCTTTCTTT.

As to this clonotype: One end of the junction is discordant with germline, which a read error may explain. This chain connects TRBV3-1 to TRBJ1-1, with TRBD1 as a possible D gene (5 bases). The CDR3 sequence is 14 residues long. CDR1 and CDR2 from the germline V gene are LGHDT and YNNKEL (reference sequence). The CDR3 coding sequence is TGTGCCAGCAGCCCTCGTGGGGGGAGCACTGAAACTTTCTTT. The encoded protein is CASSPRGGSTETFF.

In its sample, this clonotype was seen once. The CDR3 DNA reads TGTGCCAGCAGCTCCCAGGGCACGACCACCGGGGAGCTGTTTTTT. This translates into CASSSQGTTTGELFF. The gene calls are TRBV7-3 and TRBJ2-2, with D perhaps TRBD1 (5 bases). The CDR3 loop spans 15 amino acids. V was pared by 4 bases and J by 4 bases, with 13 bases between. Germline V lookup: CDR1 SGHTA, CDR2 FQGTGA.

This clonotype was seen repeatedly, ten times or more. The J gene is TRBJ2-7, the V gene TRBV10-2; TRBD2 agrees at 9 bases. Germline V CDR1 and CDR2: WSHSY, SAAADI. V dropped 8 bases and J dropped 1; count of bases not matched to a gene: 6. This CDR3 spans 14 amino acids. CDR3 loop: CASARLAVSYEQYF. The DNA of the CDR3 is TGCGCCAGCGCCAGACTAGCGGTGTCCTACGAGCAGTACTTC.

This clonotype has ten or more counts. V usage is TRBV28 and J usage is TRBJ2-7; unclear D gene. V lost 3 bases and J lost 2, with 11 bases in between. Germline CDR1 and CDR2: MDHEN and SYDVKM. The CDR3 runs 14 residues. The CDR3 DNA sequence: TGTGCCAGCAGTTTTTACCTGGTCGCCTACGAGCAGTACTTC. It specifies CASSFYLVAYEQYF.

This clonotype was recorded at least ten times. V is TRBV4-1 and J is TRBJ2-7, with 7 bases lining up with TRBD1. Germline V gene sequence: CDR1 MGHRA, CDR2 YSYEKL. The CDR3 totals 15 residues. V was clipped by 3 bases and J by 2 bases; unmatched bases: 7. The CDR3 spells CASSQIQGIAYEQYF. Here the CDR3 DNA reads TGCGCCAGCAGCCAGATACAGGGGATCGCCTACGAGCAGTACTTC.

This clonotype was counted many times. J is TRBJ2-7 and V is TRBV5-1; 11 positions agree with TRBD2. V was pared by 3 bases and J by 2 bases, with 4 bases of the junction left unmatched. This CDR3 is built from 15 residues. Germline CDR1 and CDR2: SGHRS and YFSETQ. CDR3 loop: CASSYLAGGPYEQYF. CDR3 nucleotide sequence: TGCGCCAGCAGCTACCTAGCGGGGGGCCCCTACGAGCAGTACTTC.

This chain uses TRBV6-5 with TRBJ1-2, with a weak D call TRBD1 (6 bases). V was cut by 2 bases and J by 4 bases, with 8 bases left in between. This CDR3 spans 13 amino acids. Per germline, CDR1 MNHEY and CDR2 SVGAGI. CDR3 nucleotide sequence: TGTGCCAGCAGTTACGACAGGCTCTATGGCTACACCTTC. Protein: CASSYDRLYGYTF.